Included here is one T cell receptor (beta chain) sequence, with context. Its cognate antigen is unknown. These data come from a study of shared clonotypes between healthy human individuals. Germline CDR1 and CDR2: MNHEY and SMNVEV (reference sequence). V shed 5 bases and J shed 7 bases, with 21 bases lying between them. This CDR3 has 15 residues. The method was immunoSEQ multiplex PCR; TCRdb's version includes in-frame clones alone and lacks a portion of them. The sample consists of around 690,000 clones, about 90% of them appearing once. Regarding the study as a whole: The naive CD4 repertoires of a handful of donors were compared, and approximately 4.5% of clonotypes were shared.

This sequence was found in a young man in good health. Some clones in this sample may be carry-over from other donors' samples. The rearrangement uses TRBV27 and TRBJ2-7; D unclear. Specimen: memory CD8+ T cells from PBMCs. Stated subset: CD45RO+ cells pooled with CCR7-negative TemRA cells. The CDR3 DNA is TGTGCCAGCAGTCCCCGACTGACAACCTACGTGGAGCAGTACTTC. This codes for CASSPRLTTYVEQYF.